This T cell receptor beta chain is drawn from a study of CD8 T cells in Susac syndrome. This clonotype occurred once. The TEMRA cells underwent FACS enrichment, while the CD8+ and CD4+ T cells underwent negative isolation. The RNA, roughly 0.45 to 1 ug, was put through reverse transcription using random hexamers. The immunoSEQ assay covered 54 Vbeta and 13 Jbeta segments for CDR3. TCRdb fed the immunoSEQ multiplex PCR reads into MiXCR, producing one record per CDR3 protein. Counted here are some 140,000 distinct CDR3 sequences, around 91% occurring once; the ten biggest clones make up 0.24%. Trimming took 2 bases from V and 2 from J, leaving 7 bases between them. This CDR3 is built from 13 residues. CDR1 and CDR2 (germline): MNHEY, SVGEGT.

The V gene is TRBV6-2 or TRBV6-3, the J gene TRBJ2-7; D is ambiguous. The specimen was CD8+ T cells from PBMCs. The TCR sequence derives from a human donor with multiple sclerosis. CDR3 sequence: CASSYQAAYEQYF. As DNA, the CDR3 is TGTGCCAGCAGTTACCAGGCAGCCTACGAGCAGTACTTC.